Below are 9 T cell receptor beta chains sequenced from a single sample in a study of blood T cell repertoires in COVID-19. Here immunoSEQ multiplex PCR was the method, and the copy in TCRdb shows in-frame clones only, minus some. The repertoire holds approximately 70,000 clones, over 80% seen once, with roughly 20% in the top ten. Sequenced material: peripheral blood. The origin of the receptors is a human donor in a cohort sampled during active COVID-19.

This chain uses TRBV21-1 with TRBJ2-6; the table gives TRBD1 as D, unverified against the DNA. TRBV21-1 is a known pseudogene. The CDR3 runs 16 residues. DNA of the CDR3: TGTGCCAGACAGACAGGGGGCAACTCTGGGGCCAACGTCCTGACTTTC. Translating gives CARQTGGNSGANVLTF.

The chain uses TRBV4-2 and TRBJ2-5; D is possibly TRBD2 (7 bases). The CDR3 has 16 amino acids. V was clipped by 1 base and J by 2 bases, with 14 bases between them. The germline CDR1 and CDR2 sequences are LGHNA and YNFKEQ. The DNA for the CDR3 is TGTGCCAGCAGCCAAGTATCGGGGGGCGGGCAAGAGACCCAGTACTTC. Its protein product is CASSQVSGGGQETQYF.

J is TRBJ2-7 and V is TRBV7-2, with 9 nucleotides matching TRBD1. The length of the CDR3 is 14 residues. Trimming removed 7 bases from V and 2 bases from J; junction bases left unmatched: 6. Germline loops: CDR1 SGHTA, CDR2 FQGNSA. The DNA for the CDR3 is TGTGCCAGCACCTATACAGGGGGCCCCTACGAGCAGTACTTC. Residues: CASTYTGGPYEQYF.

This chain uses TRBV6-1 with TRBJ2-7, with TRBD2 matching over 10 bases. CDR3 length equals 16 residues. With V trimmed by 0 bases and J by 1 base, 3 bases remained unmatched. Per germline, CDR1 MNHNS and CDR2 SASEGT. CDR3 region: CASSEAASGGSYEQYF. The CDR3 nucleotides read TGTGCCAGCAGTGAAGCGGCTAGCGGGGGTTCCTACGAGCAGTACTTC.

The chain combines TRBV3-1 (or the pseudogene TRBV3-2) with TRBJ2-7, with TRBD1 matching over 7 bases. Germline CDR1 is LGHDT and CDR2 is YNNKEL (reference sequence). The junction had 5 bases not matched to a gene; V was cut back by 1 base and J by 5 bases. The CDR3 is 14 residues long. The CDR3 nucleotides read TGTGCCAGCAGCCAAGGTTACAGGGGCCACGAGCAGTACTTC. This translates into CASSQGYRGHEQYF.

CDR3 loop: CASSLLGGAYNEQFF. In nucleotides, the CDR3 is TGTGCCAGCAGCCTCCTGGGGGGGGCTTACAATGAGCAGTTCTTC. The rearrangement uses TRBV3-1 (or the pseudogene TRBV3-2) and TRBJ2-1, with a tentative D call TRBD2 (7 bases). The CDR3 is 15 residues long. Germline lookup yields CDR1 LGHDT and CDR2 YNNKEL (reference sequence). Deletions cut 4 bases from V and 4 bases from J, with 14 bases between.

CDR3 in DNA: TGTGCCAGCAGTTCGGACTTGCCCCAGCATTTT. This codes for CASSSDLPQHF. The chain has TRBV7-9 and TRBJ1-5; no clear D. The germline V gene has CDR1 SEHNR and CDR2 FQNEAQ (reference sequence). This CDR3 region has 11 residues. Trimming cost V 6 bases and J 9 bases, with 9 bases left between them.

The rearrangement links TRBV19 to TRBJ1-5; 8 bases map to TRBD1. The CDR3 runs to 11 residues. V was pared by 6 bases and J by 16 bases, with 8 bases of the junction left unmatched. CDR1 and CDR2 from the germline V gene are LNHDA and SQIVND (reference sequence). The CDR3 DNA follows: TGTGCCAGTAGCGACAGGGGACCGGAACATTTT. This encodes CASSDRGPEHF.

The count of this clone is one. The V and J genes are TRBV7-2 and TRBJ1-2; TRBD1 is a possible D gene (6 bases). Germline-derived CDR1 and CDR2 are SGHTA and FQGNSA. V lost 5 bases, J lost 7 bases, and 17 bases lay in between. The CDR3 covers 14 residues. The CDR3 DNA reads TGTGCCAGCAGCATGGGGCCAGGGGACGGTGGCTACACCTTC. Its translation is CASSMGPGDGGYTF.